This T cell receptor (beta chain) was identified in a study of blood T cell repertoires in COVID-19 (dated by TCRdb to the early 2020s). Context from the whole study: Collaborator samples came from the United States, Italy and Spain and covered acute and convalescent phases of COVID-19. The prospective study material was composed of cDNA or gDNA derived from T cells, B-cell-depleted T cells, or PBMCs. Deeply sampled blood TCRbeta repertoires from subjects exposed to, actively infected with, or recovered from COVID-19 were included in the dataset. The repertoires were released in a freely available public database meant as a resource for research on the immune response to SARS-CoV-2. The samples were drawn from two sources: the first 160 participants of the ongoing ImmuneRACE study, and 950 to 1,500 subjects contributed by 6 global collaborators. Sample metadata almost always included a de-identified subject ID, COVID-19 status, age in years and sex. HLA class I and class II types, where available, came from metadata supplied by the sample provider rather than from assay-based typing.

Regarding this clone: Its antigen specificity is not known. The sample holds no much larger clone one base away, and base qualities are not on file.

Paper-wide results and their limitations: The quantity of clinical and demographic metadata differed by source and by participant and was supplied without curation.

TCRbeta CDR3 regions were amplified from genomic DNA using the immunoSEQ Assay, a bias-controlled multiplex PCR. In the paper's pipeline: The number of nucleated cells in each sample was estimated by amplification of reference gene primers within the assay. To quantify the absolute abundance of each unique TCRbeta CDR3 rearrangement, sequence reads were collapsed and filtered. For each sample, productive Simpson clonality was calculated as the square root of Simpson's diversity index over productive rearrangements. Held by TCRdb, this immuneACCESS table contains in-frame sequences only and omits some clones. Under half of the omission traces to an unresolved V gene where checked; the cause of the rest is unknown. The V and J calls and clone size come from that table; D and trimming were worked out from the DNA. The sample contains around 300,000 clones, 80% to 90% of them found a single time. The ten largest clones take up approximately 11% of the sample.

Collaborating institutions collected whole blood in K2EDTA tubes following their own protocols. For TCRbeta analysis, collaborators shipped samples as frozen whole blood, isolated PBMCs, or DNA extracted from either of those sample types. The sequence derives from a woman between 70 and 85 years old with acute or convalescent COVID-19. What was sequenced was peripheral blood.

Read as DNA, the sequence is TGCAGCGCTTCCCGGGCAGGGAATGAGCAGTTCTTC. It encodes CSASRAGNEQFF. The receptor chain draws on TRBV29-1 and TRBJ2-1, with TRBD1 as a weak D call on 5 bases. V was cut back by 7 bases and J by 7 bases, leaving a gap of 14 bases between them. The cysteine opens and the phenylalanine closes a CDR3 of 12 amino acids. Just CDR3 DNA is preserved here, 36 bases in frame from base 1. Sequences SQVTM (CDR1) and ANQGSEA (CDR2) are obtained from the germline V gene.